The T cell receptor (beta chain) described here comes from a study of neurological immune-mediated disorders. Study-wide points: CDR3 amino acid sequences of expanded clones were not shared across subjects, a result suggesting private repertoires in all groups.

The V end lost 5 bases, the J end lost 7 bases, and 18 bases lay between the germline ends. This CDR3 spans 14 amino acids. Germline V gives CDR1 SEHNR, CDR2 FQNEAQ (reference sequence). Synthesis of cDNA was carried out by template-switch 5'RACE. The reaction used 10-nucleotide random UMIs. MiXCR was run by TCRdb on the 5' RACE reads, yielding one entry per CDR3 protein. The table lists approximately 45,000 distinct CDR3 sequences, 13% of them singletons, with 9.5% to 12% in the top ten. The time point: longitudinal time-point 3. This clonotype has at least ten counts. What it recognizes is unknown. This rearrangement joins TRBV7-9 to TRBJ2-7; tentatively, D is TRBD1 or TRBD2 (5 bases each). This sequence originates from a young man in good health. Sample: PBMCs. The CDR3 DNA is TGTGCCAGCAGCCGAGAGGGGTCCCCTGGGGAGCAGTACTTC. Amino acid sequence: CASSREGSPGEQYF. Full variable domain (remainder filled in from reference TRBV7-9 and TRBJ2-7): DTGVSQNPRHKITKRGQNVTFRCDPISEHNRLYWYRQTLGQGPEFLTYFQNEAQLEKSRLLSDRFSAERPKGSFSTLEIQRTEQGDSAMYLCASSREGSPGEQYFGPGTRLTVT.